Listed below are T cell receptor beta chains from one sample, sequenced in a study of T cells in Graves' hyperthyroidism and ophthalmopathy. MiXCR, run by TCRdb on the multiplex PCR reads, gives a single entry per CDR3 protein. The profile shows 400,000 to 600,000 distinct CDR3 sequences, 20% to 25% of them singletons. Sequenced material: blood. These receptors were taken from a young man with Graves' hyperthyroidism. Both conserved end residues are part of each CDR3. A D gene is named only where the DNA matches it firmly. The size field is filled for only some rows; it gives once, few, many or a size class.

CDR3aa	CDR3nt	d_gene	abundance	j_gene	v_gene
CASSLFGTAEAFF	TGTGCCAGCAGCTTATTCGGGACAGCCGAAGCTTTCTTT	TRBD1	few	TRBJ1-1	TRBV7-2
CASSSGLDRSPLHF	TGTGCCAGCAGCTCGGGCCTCGACCGATCACCCCTCCACTTT	NA	NA	TRBJ1-6	TRBV7-2
CASSLRGLGQYF	TGTGCCAGCAGTTTACGAGGGTTGGGGCAGTACTTC	NA	NA	TRBJ2-7	TRBV28
CASKKQGDNYGYTF	TGTGCCAGCAAGAAACAGGGGGATAACTATGGCTACACCTTC	TRBD1	few	TRBJ1-2	TRBV6-1
CASFGLAGPGETQYF	TGTGCCAGCTTCGGACTAGCGGGGCCTGGGGAGACCCAGTACTTC	TRBD2	NA	TRBJ2-5	TRBV6-2/TRBV6-3
CASSLGSGEAFF	TGTGCCAGCAGTTTAGGGTCAGGTGAAGCTTTCTTT	NA	many	TRBJ1-1	TRBV12-3/TRBV12-4
CSARDPTVSNYGYTF	TGCAGTGCTAGAGATCCGACGGTCTCTAACTATGGCTACACCTTC	NA	many	TRBJ1-2	TRBV20-1
CASSSDPGFEQYF	TGTGCCAGCAGCTCAGATCCAGGGTTCGAGCAGTACTTC	NA	many	TRBJ2-7	TRBV7-6
CASTSPGHSMINGNTIYF	TGTGCCAGTACTTCCCCGGGACACAGTATGATAAATGGAAACACCATATATTTT	NA	NA	TRBJ1-3	TRBV28
CASSGRGELETQYF	TGTGCCAGCAGCGGGAGAGGGGAACTAGAGACCCAGTACTTC	NA	many	TRBJ2-5	TRBV7-9
CASTSNAQGYTF	TGTGCCAGCACCTCGAACGCGCAGGGCTACACCTTC	NA	NA	TRBJ1-2	TRBV12-3/TRBV12-4
CASSLLGGSNTEAFF	TGTGCCAGCAGCCTGCTGGGAGGTTCGAACACTGAAGCTTTCTTT	NA	many	TRBJ1-1	TRBV7-9
CAWSIGGTGRLNYGYTF	TGTGCCTGGAGTATCGGTGGGACAGGCCGTTTAAACTATGGCTACACCTTC	TRBD1	many	TRBJ1-2	TRBV30
CASSLEGLGNQPQHF	TGCGCCAGCAGCTTGGAAGGTTTGGGCAATCAGCCCCAGCATTTT	NA	many	TRBJ1-5	TRBV5-1
CASGLGRGGPQETQYF	TGTGCTAGTGGTTTGGGCAGGGGGGGGCCTCAAGAGACCCAGTACTTC	NA	many	TRBJ2-5	TRBV12-5
CASSRDREAKNIQYF	TGTGCCAGCAGTCGGGACAGGGAAGCCAAAAACATTCAGTACTTC	TRBD1	many	TRBJ2-4	TRBV2
CSARESALNTEAFF	TGCAGTGCTAGAGAATCGGCGTTGAACACTGAAGCTTTCTTT	NA	few	TRBJ1-1	TRBV20-1
CASSLSSVQETQYF	TGTGCCAGCAGCTTATCGTCCGTCCAAGAGACCCAGTACTTC	NA	few	TRBJ2-5	TRBV7-9
CASSAGLAGGSETQYF	TGCGCCAGCAGCGCAGGACTAGCGGGGGGCTCGGAGACCCAGTACTTC	TRBD2	NA	TRBJ2-5	TRBV5-1
CASSFQGVGTEAFF	TGCGCCAGCAGCTTCCAGGGAGTAGGCACTGAAGCTTTCTTT	NA	NA	TRBJ1-1	TRBV5-1
CATSRGPGTGELFF	TGTGCCACCAGCAGAGGACCGGGAACCGGGGAGCTGTTTTTT	NA	many	TRBJ2-2	TRBV15
CASSLVAASYEQYF	TGCGCCAGCAGCTTGGTTGCGGCCTCCTACGAGCAGTACTTC	NA	many	TRBJ2-7	TRBV5-1
CASSRSGQGWQPQHF	TGTGCCAGCAGCCGCTCGGGGCAGGGGTGGCAGCCCCAGCATTTT	NA	many	TRBJ1-5	TRBV12-3/TRBV12-4
CASSLITGANYGYTF	TGTGCCAGCAGTTTAATTACAGGGGCGAACTATGGCTACACCTTC	TRBD1	many	TRBJ1-2	TRBV28
CASSPWEVTEAFF	TGTGCCAGCAGCCCCTGGGAGGTCACTGAAGCTTTCTTT	NA	many	TRBJ1-1	TRBV11-1
CASRKRQGDQPQHF	TGTGCCAGCAGGAAGAGACAGGGCGATCAGCCCCAGCATTTT	TRBD1	NA	TRBJ1-5	TRBV2
CSARIGSQPQHF	TGCAGTGCTAGGATAGGGTCTCAGCCCCAGCATTTT	NA	many	TRBJ1-5	TRBV20-1
CASSGQTRSNQPQHF	TGTGCCAGCAGTGGACAGACAAGGAGCAATCAGCCCCAGCATTTT	NA	NA	TRBJ1-5	TRBV6-1
CASSLESWQPQHF	TGTGCCAGCAGTTTGGAAAGTTGGCAGCCCCAGCATTTT	NA	many	TRBJ1-5	TRBV28
CASSYTGANQPQHF	TGTGCCAGCAGTTATACAGGGGCCAATCAGCCCCAGCATTTT	TRBD1	NA	TRBJ1-5	TRBV12-3/TRBV12-4
CASSGAGGTQYF	TGTGCCAGCAGCGGGGCCGGGGGGACCCAGTACTTC	NA	NA	TRBJ2-5	TRBV27
CASTLGQGPNTEAFF	TGTGCCAGCACCTTGGGACAGGGCCCGAACACTGAAGCTTTCTTT	TRBD1	many	TRBJ1-1	TRBV12-3/TRBV12-4
CASSLPQGGREQYF	TGTGCCAGCAGTTTACCTCAGGGAGGGCGCGAGCAGTACTTC	TRBD2	few	TRBJ2-7	TRBV12-3/TRBV12-4
CAWSAGVNQPQHF	TGTGCCTGGAGCGCAGGGGTCAATCAGCCCCAGCATTTT	NA	many	TRBJ1-5	TRBV30
CASSVEGRAPQEQYF	TGTGCCAGCAGTGTAGAGGGCAGGGCCCCCCAGGAGCAGTACTTC	NA	many	TRBJ2-7	TRBV2
CASSVEFGTSGANVLTF	TGTGCCAGCAGCGTAGAGTTCGGAACCTCTGGGGCCAACGTCCTGACTTTC	NA	NA	TRBJ2-6	TRBV9
CSVDWATYGYTF	TGCAGCGTTGACTGGGCAACCTATGGCTACACCTTC	NA	once	TRBJ1-2	TRBV29-1
CASSIGGGFYGYTF	TGTGCCAGTAGTATCGGAGGGGGATTCTATGGCTACACCTTC	NA	many	TRBJ1-2	TRBV19
CASSVGQGLNQPQHF	TGTGCCAGCAGTGTTGGACAGGGACTCAATCAGCCCCAGCATTTT	TRBD1	few	TRBJ1-5	TRBV6-1
CSADRGSREGQPQHF	TGCAGTGCCGACAGGGGGTCTCGCGAAGGGCAGCCCCAGCATTTT	TRBD1	NA	TRBJ1-5	TRBV20-1
CASSLVKTEAFF	TGTGCCAGCAGTTTAGTAAAGACTGAAGCTTTCTTT	NA	many	TRBJ1-1	TRBV12-3/TRBV12-4
CAGSAGPGNTEAFF	TGTGCCGGCAGTGCAGGACCCGGGAACACTGAAGCTTTCTTT	NA	few	TRBJ1-1	TRBV2
CASSDSAGSDTQYF	TGTGCCAGCAGTGACTCGGCGGGATCAGATACGCAGTATTTT	NA	NA	TRBJ2-3	TRBV6-4
CATSRAESYEQYF	TGTGCCACCAGCAGAGCGGAGTCCTACGAGCAGTACTTC	NA	many	TRBJ2-7	TRBV15
CASSSGTSRYQETRYF	TGTGCCAGTAGTAGTGGGACTAGCCGGTACCAAGAGACCCGGTACTTC	TRBD2	NA	TRBJ2-5	TRBV19
CASSGTGDGYYGYTF	TGTGCCAGCAGCGGGACAGGGGATGGCTACTATGGCTACACCTTC	TRBD1	many	TRBJ1-2	TRBV6-1